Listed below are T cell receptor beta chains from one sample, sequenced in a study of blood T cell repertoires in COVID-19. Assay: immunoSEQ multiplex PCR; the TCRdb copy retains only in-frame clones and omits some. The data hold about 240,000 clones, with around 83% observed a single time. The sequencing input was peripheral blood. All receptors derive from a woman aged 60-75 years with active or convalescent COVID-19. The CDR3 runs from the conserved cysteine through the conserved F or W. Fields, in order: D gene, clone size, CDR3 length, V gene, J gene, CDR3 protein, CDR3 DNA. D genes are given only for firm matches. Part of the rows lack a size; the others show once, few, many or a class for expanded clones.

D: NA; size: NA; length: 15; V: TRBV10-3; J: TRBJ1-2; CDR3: CAISESSGPNYGYTF; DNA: TGTGCCATCAGTGAGTCATCGGGTCCGAACTATGGCTACACCTTC
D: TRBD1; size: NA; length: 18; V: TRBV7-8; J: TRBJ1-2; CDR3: CASSFKDRRDAFNYGYTF; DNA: TGTGCCAGCAGCTTTAAGGACAGGCGCGACGCCTTTAACTATGGCTACACCTTC
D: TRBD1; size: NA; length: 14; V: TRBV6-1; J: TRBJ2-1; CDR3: CASSDRDRYNEQFF; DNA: TGTGCCAGCAGTGACCGGGACAGATACAATGAGCAGTTCTTC
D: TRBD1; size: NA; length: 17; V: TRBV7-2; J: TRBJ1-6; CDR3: CASSPRTGWTYNSPLHF; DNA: TGTGCCAGCAGCCCACGGACAGGATGGACCTATAATTCACCCCTCCACTTT
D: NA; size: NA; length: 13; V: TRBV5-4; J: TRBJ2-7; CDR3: CASSLRGSYEQYF; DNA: TGTGCCAGCAGCTTGCGGGGGTCCTACGAGCAGTACTTC
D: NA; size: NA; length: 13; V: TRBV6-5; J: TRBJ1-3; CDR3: CASTAQGGNTIYF; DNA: TGTGCCAGCACAGCACAGGGAGGGAACACCATATATTTT
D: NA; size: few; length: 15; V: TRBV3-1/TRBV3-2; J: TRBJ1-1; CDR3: CASSQRGKGNTEAFF; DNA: TGTGCCAGCAGCCAAAGGGGGAAGGGGAACACTGAAGCTTTCTTT
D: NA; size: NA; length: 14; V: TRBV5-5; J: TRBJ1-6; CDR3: CASSFQGLGSPLHF; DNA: TGTGCCAGCAGCTTCCAGGGGCTGGGGTCACCCCTCCACTTT
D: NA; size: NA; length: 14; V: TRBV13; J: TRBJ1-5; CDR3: CASSLSRANQPQHF; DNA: TGTGCCAGCAGCTTAAGCCGAGCGAATCAGCCCCAGCATTTT
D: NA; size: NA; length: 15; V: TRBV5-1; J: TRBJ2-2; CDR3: CASSSRGANTGELFF; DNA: TGCGCCAGCAGCTCCCGGGGGGCCAACACCGGGGAGCTGTTTTTT
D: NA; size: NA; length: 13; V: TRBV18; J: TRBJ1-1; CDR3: CASSLAGNTEAFF; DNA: TGTGCCAGCTCACTCGCGGGGAACACTGAAGCTTTCTTT
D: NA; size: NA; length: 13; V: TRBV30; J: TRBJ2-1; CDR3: CAWSARVGNEQFF; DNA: TGTGCCTGGAGCGCCCGCGTTGGCAATGAGCAGTTCTTC
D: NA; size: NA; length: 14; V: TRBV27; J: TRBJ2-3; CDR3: CASSWGYSTDTQYF; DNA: TGTGCCAGCAGTTGGGGCTATAGCACAGATACGCAGTATTTT
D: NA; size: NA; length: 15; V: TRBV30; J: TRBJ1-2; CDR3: CAWSDPRRGGNGYTF; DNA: TGTGCCTGGAGCGACCCCCGAAGGGGGGGCAATGGCTACACCTTC
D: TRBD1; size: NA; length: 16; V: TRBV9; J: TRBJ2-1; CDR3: CASSVGGQGRDNEQFF; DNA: TGTGCCAGCAGCGTAGGGGGACAGGGGAGGGACAATGAGCAGTTCTTC
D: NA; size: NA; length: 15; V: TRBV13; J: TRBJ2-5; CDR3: CASSLGAGAQETQYF; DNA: TGTGCCAGCAGCTTAGGGGCGGGCGCCCAAGAGACCCAGTACTTC
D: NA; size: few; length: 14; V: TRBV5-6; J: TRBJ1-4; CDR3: CASSRRGFNEKLFF; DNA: TGTGCCAGCAGCCGGCGGGGGTTTAATGAAAAACTGTTTTTT
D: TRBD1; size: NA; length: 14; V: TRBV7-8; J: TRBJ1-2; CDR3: CASSLGTGNYGYTF; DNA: TGTGCCAGCAGCCTCGGGACAGGGAACTATGGCTACACCTTC
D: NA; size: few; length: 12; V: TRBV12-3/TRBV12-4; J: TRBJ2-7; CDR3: CASSRQSYEQYF; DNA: TGTGCCAGCAGCCGACAGTCCTACGAGCAGTACTTC
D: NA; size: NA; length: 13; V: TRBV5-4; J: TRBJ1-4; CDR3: CASSFPGNEKLFF; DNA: TGTGCCAGCAGCTTCCCCGGTAATGAAAAACTGTTTTTT
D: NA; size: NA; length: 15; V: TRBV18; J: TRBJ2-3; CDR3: CASSPRNRVADTQYF; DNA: TGTGCCAGCTCACCACGAAACAGGGTTGCAGATACGCAGTATTTT
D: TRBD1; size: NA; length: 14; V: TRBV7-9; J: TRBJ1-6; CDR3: CASSLSQGALSLHF; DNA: TGTGCCAGCAGCTTATCCCAGGGGGCCCTTTCCCTCCACTTT
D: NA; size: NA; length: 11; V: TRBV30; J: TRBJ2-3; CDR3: CAWSDSTEQYF; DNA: TGTGCCTGGAGTGACTCGACAGAGCAGTATTTT
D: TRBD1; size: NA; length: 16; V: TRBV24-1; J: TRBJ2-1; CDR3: CATSDFGNRGRNEQFF; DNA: TGTGCCACCAGTGATTTTGGAAACAGGGGGCGGAATGAGCAGTTCTTC
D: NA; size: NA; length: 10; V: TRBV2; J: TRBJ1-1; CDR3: CASGGSEAFF; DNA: TGTGCCAGCGGGGGCTCTGAAGCTTTCTTT
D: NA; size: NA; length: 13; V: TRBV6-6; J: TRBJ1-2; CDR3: CASSYAENYGYTF; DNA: TGTGCCAGCAGTTACGCGGAAAACTATGGCTACACCTTC
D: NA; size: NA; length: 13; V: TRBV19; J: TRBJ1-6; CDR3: CASSIGGLSPLHF; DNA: TGTGCCAGTAGTATAGGGGGGCTGTCACCCCTCCACTTT
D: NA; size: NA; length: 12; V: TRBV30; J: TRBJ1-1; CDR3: CAWSKSLAEAFF; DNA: TGTGCCTGGAGTAAGAGTTTAGCTGAAGCTTTCTTT
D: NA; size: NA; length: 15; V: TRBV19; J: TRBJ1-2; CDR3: CASNTEGGANYGYTF; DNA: TGTGCCAGTAACACGGAGGGCGGTGCTAACTATGGCTACACCTTC
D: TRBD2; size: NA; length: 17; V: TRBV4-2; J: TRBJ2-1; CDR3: CASSLVSTSGFYNEQFF; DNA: TGTGCCAGCAGCCTCGTTTCGACTAGCGGGTTCTACAATGAGCAGTTCTTC
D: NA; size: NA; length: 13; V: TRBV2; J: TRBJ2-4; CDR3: CATQGLAKNIQYF; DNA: TGTGCCACACAGGGATTAGCCAAAAACATTCAGTACTTC
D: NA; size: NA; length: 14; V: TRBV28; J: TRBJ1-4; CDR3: CASSLGGANEKLFF; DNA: TGTGCCAGCAGTTTAGGGGGGGCTAATGAAAAACTGTTTTTT
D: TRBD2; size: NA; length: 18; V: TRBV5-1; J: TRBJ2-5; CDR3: CASSSYGLAGAPQETQYF; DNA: TGCGCCAGCAGCTCCTATGGACTAGCGGGGGCCCCCCAAGAGACCCAGTACTTC
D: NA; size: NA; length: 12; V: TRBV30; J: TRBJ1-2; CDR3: CAWSGGFYGYTF; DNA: TGTGCCTGGAGTGGGGGCTTCTATGGCTACACCTTC
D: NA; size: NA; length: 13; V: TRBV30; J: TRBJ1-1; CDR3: CAWSVWGHTEAFF; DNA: TGTGCCTGGAGTGTGTGGGGCCACACTGAAGCTTTCTTT
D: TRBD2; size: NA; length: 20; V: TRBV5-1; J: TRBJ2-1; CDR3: CASSLGPGTSGGRYGNEQFF; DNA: TGCGCCAGCAGCTTGGGTCCGGGGACTAGCGGGGGGCGGTATGGCAATGAGCAGTTCTTC
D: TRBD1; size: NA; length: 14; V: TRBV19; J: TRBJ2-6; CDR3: CASQGAGGANVLTF; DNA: TGTGCCAGCCAGGGGGCCGGTGGGGCCAACGTCCTGACTTTC
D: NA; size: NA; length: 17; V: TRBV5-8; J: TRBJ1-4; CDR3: CASSLPGGTGYNEKLFF; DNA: TGTGCCAGCAGCTTACCGGGAGGAACTGGCTATAATGAAAAACTGTTTTTT
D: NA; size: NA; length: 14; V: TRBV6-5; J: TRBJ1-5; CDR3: CATKHDYSNQPQHF; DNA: TGTGCCACCAAACATGATTATAGCAATCAGCCCCAGCATTTT
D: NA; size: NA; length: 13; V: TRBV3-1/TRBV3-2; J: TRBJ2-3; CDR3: CASSHRSADTQYF; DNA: TGTGCCAGCAGCCACAGGTCCGCAGATACGCAGTATTTT
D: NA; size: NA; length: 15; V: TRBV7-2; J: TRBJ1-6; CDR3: CASSLGGLYDSPLHF; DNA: TGTGCCAGCAGCTTAGGGGGCCTCTATGATTCACCCCTCCACTTT
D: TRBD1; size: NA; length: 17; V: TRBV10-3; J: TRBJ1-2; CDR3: CAISESPNGQGDYGYTF; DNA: TGTGCCATCAGTGAGTCTCCAAACGGACAGGGGGACTATGGCTACACCTTC
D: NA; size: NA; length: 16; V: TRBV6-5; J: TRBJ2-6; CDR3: CASSSRQASGANVLTF; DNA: TGTGCCAGCAGTTCACGACAAGCCTCTGGGGCCAACGTCCTGACTTTC
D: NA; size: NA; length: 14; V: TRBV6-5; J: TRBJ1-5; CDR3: CASRGQGLYQPQHF; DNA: TGTGCCAGCAGGGGGCAGGGGCTTTACCAGCCCCAGCATTTT
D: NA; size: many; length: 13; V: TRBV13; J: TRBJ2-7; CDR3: CASSFRHFGEQYF; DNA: TGTGCCAGCAGCTTCCGACATTTCGGCGAGCAGTACTTC
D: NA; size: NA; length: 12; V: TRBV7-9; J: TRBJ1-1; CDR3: CASSSERDGAFF; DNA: TGTGCCAGCAGTTCAGAGCGGGATGGGGCTTTCTTT
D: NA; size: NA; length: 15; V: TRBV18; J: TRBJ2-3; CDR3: CASSPGHLSTDTQYF; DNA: TGTGCCAGCTCACCAGGACACCTGAGCACAGATACGCAGTATTTT
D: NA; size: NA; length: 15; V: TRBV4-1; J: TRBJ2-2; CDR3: CASSHRSGNPGELFF; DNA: TGCGCCAGCAGCCATAGATCAGGAAACCCCGGGGAGCTGTTTTTT
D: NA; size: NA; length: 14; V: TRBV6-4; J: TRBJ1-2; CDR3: CASRTERKNYGYTF; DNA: TGTGCCAGCCGGACAGAGAGGAAGAACTATGGCTACACCTTC
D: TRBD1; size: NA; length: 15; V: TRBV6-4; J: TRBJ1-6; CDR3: CASSRDSSYNSPLHF; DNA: TGTGCCAGCTCGAGGGACAGCTCCTATAATTCACCCCTCCACTTT
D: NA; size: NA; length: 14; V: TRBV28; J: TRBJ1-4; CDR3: CASSNRQAGEKLFF; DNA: TGTGCCAGCAGCAACAGGCAGGCGGGGGAAAAACTGTTTTTT
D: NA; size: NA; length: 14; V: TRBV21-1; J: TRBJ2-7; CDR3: CASSLGQASYEQYF; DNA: TGTGCCAGCAGCTTGGGACAGGCCTCCTACGAGCAGTACTTC
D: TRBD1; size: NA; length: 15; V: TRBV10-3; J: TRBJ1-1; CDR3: CAISESGGRNTEAFF; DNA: TGTGCCATCAGTGAGTCAGGGGGCCGGAACACTGAAGCTTTCTTT